The clone carrying this TCR beta chain has a single count. This sample stems from a study of blood T cell repertoires in COVID-19. Study-wide background: Acute and convalescent COVID-19 specimens originated in the United States, Italy and Spain. Nucleic acid was either cDNA or gDNA, and it came from T cells, B-cell-depleted T cells, or PBMCs.

In the original analysis: For nucleated cells, counts were estimated from reference gene primer amplification. Profiled with immunoSEQ multiplex PCR; TCRdb holds only in-frame clones, not every one. V and J calls and clone size are copied from that table; D and trimming were computed from the DNA. This table holds some 100,000 clones, about 80% found once. J gave up 7 bases and V 0 bases, and 8 bases lay outside the gene matches. There are 16 residues in the CDR3. Per germline, CDR1 MGHRA and CDR2 YSYEKL. The sequenced material came from peripheral blood. The chain carries TRBV4-1 and TRBJ2-1; 8 bases map to TRBD2. This receptor was identified in a man aged 70-80 years with active or convalescent COVID-19. CDR3 amino acids: CASSQDETSVTNEQFF. The CDR3 nucleotides are TGCGCCAGCAGCCAAGACGAGACTAGCGTGACTAATGAGCAGTTCTTC.